The TCR beta chain described here comes from a study of memory CD4+ T cells and cytomegalovirus serostatus. Study-wide context: Donors were healthy Belgian adults, fewer than ten CMV seropositive and 20 to 25 seronegative. Study findings and constraints: Median bootstrapped AUC for CMV status was about 0.94 originally, approximately 0.91 US-trained. The CMV-associated TCR signature appears largely within the CD4+ memory repertoire.

This clone has more than one count but fewer than ten. The antigen is undetermined. CDR1 is LNHNV, CDR2 YYDKDF, per germline (reference sequence). Trimming cost V 6 bases and J 4 bases, with 9 bases left between them. The CDR3 runs 13 residues. Only in-frame clones appear in the TCRdb table, and some are missing; sequencing was by immunoSEQ multiplex PCR. The sample has approximately 41,000 clones; roughly four fifths are singletons. Single viable CD3+CD4+CD8-CD45RO+ cells were sorted as the memory CD4+ T cells. Donors' CMV status reflects serum IgG against pp150, pp28, p38, p52. The V and J genes are TRBV15 and TRBJ1-4; TRBD1 is a possible D gene (5 bases). The receptor comes from an adult in good health and CMV-seronegative. The sample taken for sequencing was memory CD4+ T cells from blood. The CDR3: CATSRQYNEKLFF. The DNA for the CDR3 is TGTGCCACCAGTAGACAGTATAATGAAAAACTGTTTTTT.